This T cell receptor beta chain was recorded in a study of T cell repertoires in cytomegalovirus infection. As for the study in general: The public TCR beta signatures pointed to both CMV infection and matching HLA type.

This clonotype was observed a single time. TCRdb reanalysed the reads using MiXCR and keeps one entry per CDR3 protein. The data show roughly 230,000 distinct CDR3 sequences, approximately 7% seen once. The V end lost 5 bases, the J end lost 6 bases, and 13 bases lay between the germline ends. CDR1 and CDR2 (germline): SEHNR, FQNEAQ (reference sequence). CDR3 length: 14 amino acids. This TCR was recovered from a human donor in good health (CMV status not recorded). Some clones in this sample may be carry-over from other donors' samples. The sample was PBMCs. The chain employs TRBV7-9 and TRBJ2-2; D possibly corresponds to TRBD2 (5 bases). The CDR3 DNA follows: TGTGCCAGCAGCCGCGGGCAGTCACCCGGGGAGCTGTTTTTT. This encodes CASSRGQSPGELFF.